Presented here are 15 T cell receptor beta chains from one specimen sequenced in a study of T-cell memory formation after mild COVID-19. TCRdb itself ran the 5' RACE reads through MiXCR, one entry per CDR3 protein. The top ten hold around 28% of the sample, which has around 110,000 distinct CDR3 sequences, more than 15% seen once. The sequenced material came from PBMCs or a T cell subset sorted from them (not recorded which). The receptors derive from an adult woman who had mild COVID-19 (a few samples of this study predate the infection). Cell type and time point are not known.

This clonotype was seen only a few times. V usage is TRBV9 and J usage is TRBJ1-2; D not resolved. The germline gives CDR1 SGDLS, CDR2 YYNGEE. This CDR3 is 14 amino acids long. The V and J ends lost 4 bases and 4 bases respectively, with 14 bases between them. The CDR3 DNA sequence: TGTGCCAGCAGCCCTGGGCAGCTTACCTATGGCTACACCTTC. Amino acids: CASSPGQLTYGYTF.

This chain links TRBV2 with TRBJ1-5; D gene ambiguous. Per the germline V gene, CDR1 is SNHLY and CDR2 is FYNNEI. This CDR3 has 14 residues. Trimming stripped 3 bases from V and 4 bases from J, with 10 bases between. This CDR3 is CASSDRVSNQPQHF. The DNA for the CDR3 is TGTGCCAGCAGTGACCGGGTCAGTAATCAGCCCCAGCATTTT.

This clonotype occurred many times. The chain employs TRBV29-1 and TRBJ2-1, with D possibly TRBD2 on 6 matching bases. Germline CDR1 and CDR2: SQVTM and ANQGSEA. Between the trimmed V and J ends, which lost 7 bases and 5 bases, there was a span of 6 bases. This CDR3 contains 10 residues. Written as DNA, the CDR3 is TGCAGCGGGAGGGACAATGAGCAGTTCTTC. Protein product: CSGRDNEQFF.

The chain carries TRBV7-2 and TRBJ1-2; TRBD1 aligns across 9 bases. V dropped 5 bases and J dropped 0; count of bases not matched to a gene: 13. The CDR3 extends over 18 amino acids. CDR1 is SGHTA, CDR2 FQGNSA, per germline. The CDR3 reads CASSVLGQGSLPNYGYTF. The CDR3 DNA is TGTGCCAGCAGCGTGCTGGGACAGGGCTCCCTCCCTAACTATGGCTACACCTTC. Full variable domain (missing parts from reference TRBV7-2 and TRBJ1-2): GAGVSQSPSNKVTEKGKDVELRCDPISGHTALYWYRQSLGQGLEFLIYFQGNSAPDKSGLPSDRFSAERTGGSVSTLTIQRTQQEDSAVYLCASSVLGQGSLPNYGYTFGSGTRLTVV.

The chain carries TRBV30 and TRBJ2-7; D is unresolved. V dropped 1 base and J dropped 6 bases, with 7 bases sitting between them. CDR1 and CDR2 from the germline V gene are GTSNPN and SVGIG (reference sequence). The CDR3 runs 11 residues. Written as DNA, the CDR3 is TGTGCCTGGAGTGCCCCCATCGAGCAGTACTTC. Translating it yields CAWSAPIEQYF.

V usage is TRBV19 and J usage is TRBJ2-7; D not resolved. Trimming removed 6 bases from V and 2 bases from J, with 11 bases in between. CDR1 is LNHDA, CDR2 SQIVND, per germline (reference sequence). The CDR3 has 13 residues. The DNA of the CDR3 is TGTGCCAGTAGAAGGACGGGTACCTACGAGCAGTACTTC. Translating gives CASRRTGTYEQYF.

V is TRBV29-1 and J is TRBJ2-5, with D perhaps TRBD1 (5 bases). V lost 4 bases and J lost 5, with 11 bases in between. Germline CDR1 SQVTM, CDR2 ANQGSEA. The CDR3 covers 12 residues. The CDR3 here is CSVVSAGETQYF. The CDR3 bases are TGCAGCGTTGTTTCTGCAGGGGAGACCCAGTACTTC.

This clonotype has just a few counts. The chain recombines TRBV29-1 with TRBJ2-1; either TRBD1 or TRBD2 may supply D (5 bases each). Germline values: CDR1 SQVTM, CDR2 ANQGSEA. This CDR3 contains 12 residues. Trimming shortened V by 4 bases and J by 5 bases, and 9 bases separated the two germline ends. CDR3 amino acids: CSVGLGHNEQFF. CDR3 nucleotides: TGCAGCGTTGGATTGGGACACAATGAGCAGTTCTTC.

This clonotype was picked up a small number of times. J is TRBJ2-1 and V is TRBV6-2 or TRBV6-3; possibly TRBD1 for D (5 bases). Germline V lookup: CDR1 MNHEY, CDR2 SVGEGT. CDR3 size: 12 residues. V lost 6 bases and J 6 bases, leaving 9 bases between the germline ends. The CDR3 reads CASSQGSNEQFF. The CDR3 coding sequence is TGTGCCAGCAGCCAGGGAAGCAATGAGCAGTTCTTC.

In its sample, this clonotype was seen a few times. V and J are TRBV6-5 and TRBJ2-7; TRBD1 aligns across 7 bases. Per germline, CDR1 MNHEY and CDR2 SVGAGI. V was pared by 6 bases and J by 3 bases, with 8 bases of the junction left unmatched. There are 14 residues in the CDR3. CDR3 DNA: TGTGCCAGCAGCACCGATGGGACAGTCTACGAGCAGTACTTC. Amino acids: CASSTDGTVYEQYF.

This clonotype was counted only a few times. V usage is TRBV4-2 and J usage is TRBJ1-1; 7 nucleotides align to TRBD1. CDR1 is LGHNA, CDR2 YNFKEQ, per germline. The CDR3 contains 15 residues. The trim removed 2 bases at V and 5 bases at J, leaving 8 bases unmatched. The CDR3 DNA follows: TGTGCCAGCAGCCAAACAAACAGGGGTGGGACTGAAGCTTTCTTT. The encoded protein is CASSQTNRGGTEAFF.

V is TRBV13 and J is TRBJ2-1; tentatively, D is TRBD2 (5 bases). CDR1 and CDR2 from the germline V gene are PRHDT and FYEKMQ (reference sequence). V was shortened by 4 bases and J by 5 bases, with 6 bases between the two germline ends. The CDR3 spans 12 residues. CDR3 sequence (DNA): TGTGCCAGCAGCTGGACTGACAATGAGCAGTTCTTC. This translates into CASSWTDNEQFF.

This clonotype has just one count. The gene calls are TRBV19 and TRBJ2-1; maybe TRBD2 (6 bases). The germline gives CDR1 LNHDA, CDR2 SQIVND (reference sequence). This CDR3 is built from 14 residues. V lost 4 bases, J lost 5 bases, and 12 bases lay in between. CDR3 bases: TGTGCCAGTAGTAGGAGGGTAAGAGACAATGAGCAGTTCTTC. Translation: CASSRRVRDNEQFF.

This clonotype was detected only a few times. The chain uses TRBV4-1 and TRBJ1-2; TRBD1 is a possible D gene (5 bases). V lost 0 bases, J lost 5 bases, and 7 bases lay in between. The CDR3 contains 13 residues. Germline V lookup: CDR1 MGHRA, CDR2 YSYEKL. The CDR3 protein is CASSQDQGYGYTF. The CDR3 region has the DNA TGCGCCAGCAGCCAAGATCAGGGTTATGGCTACACCTTC.

This clonotype occurred a few times. This sequence joins TRBV12-3 or TRBV12-4 and TRBJ2-5, with 8 positions matching TRBD1. CDR3 length: 15 amino acids. Trimming cost V 3 bases and J 5 bases; bases outside gene matches: 8. CDR3 in amino acids: CASSFIGQGEETQYF. DNA for the CDR3: TGTGCCAGCAGTTTTATTGGACAGGGTGAGGAGACCCAGTACTTC.